This TCR beta chain was sequenced for a study of cytomegalovirus exposure and HLA in healthy donors. The PCR had 60 Vbeta and 13 Jbeta primers. TCRdb's table, derived via immunoSEQ multiplex PCR, lists solely in-frame clones and lacks some. The data hold approximately 150,000 clones, with less than 85% observed a single time. General study points: Rarity characterized most TCR sequences, yet some public TCRs appeared in many donors. Using a false discovery rate of 0.05, a later analysis showed that approximately 17,000 TCR beta sequences were associated with HLA alleles.

A note on this clone: Its specificity is not known. One end of the junction is discordant with germline, which a read error may explain.

The origin of this receptor is a man younger than 35 in good health and CMV-seronegative. Sequenced input: PBMCs.

CDR3 loop: CASSSAEGSSGYTF. The CDR3 nucleotides are TGTGCTAGCAGCTCAGCGGAGGGGAGTTCTGGCTACACCTTC. The V and J genes are TRBV7-7 and TRBJ1-2, with D possibly being TRBD1 (5 bases). Per germline, CDR1 SSHAT and CDR2 FNYEAQ (reference sequence). The CDR3 sequence is 14 residues long.